This T cell receptor beta chain was sequenced during a study of blood T cell repertoires in COVID-19. Study-wide background: Spain, Italy and the United States supplied samples that represented acute and convalescent COVID-19. In each case, the material was cDNA or gDNA derived from T cells, B-cell-depleted T cells, or PBMCs.

V was cut by 1 base and J by 7 bases, with 11 bases left in between. The CDR3 is made up of 13 amino acids. Germline assignment: CDR1 SGHTS and CDR2 YDEGEE. Original analysis: Estimation of nucleated cell counts relied on the amplification of reference gene primers. The data were produced by immunoSEQ multiplex PCR, yet TCRdb's version contains in-frame clones alone and is incomplete. That table gives V, J and clone size, and the DNA gave D and trimming. The table includes about 160,000 clones, about 90% detected once. Sequenced sample: peripheral blood. This TCR was sampled from a man between 60 and 75 years old with acute or convalescent COVID-19. J is TRBJ1-2 and V is TRBV5-8; D perhaps matches TRBD1 (6 bases). The CDR3 DNA is TGTGCCAGCAGCTTGTACAGGGTGGTTGGCTACACCTTC. Its translation is CASSLYRVVGYTF.